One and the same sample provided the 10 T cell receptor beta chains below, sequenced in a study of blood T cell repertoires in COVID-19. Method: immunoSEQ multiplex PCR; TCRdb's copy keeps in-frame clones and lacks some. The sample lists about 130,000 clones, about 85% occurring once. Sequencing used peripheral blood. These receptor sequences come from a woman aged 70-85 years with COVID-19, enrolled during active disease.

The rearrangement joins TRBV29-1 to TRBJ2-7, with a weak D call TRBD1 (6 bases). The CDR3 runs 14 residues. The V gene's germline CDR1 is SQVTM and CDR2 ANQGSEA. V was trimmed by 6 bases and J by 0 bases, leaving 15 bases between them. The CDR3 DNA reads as TGCAGCGTGGAAACAGGGCTGAGCTCCTACGAGCAGTACTTC. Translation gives CSVETGLSSYEQYF.

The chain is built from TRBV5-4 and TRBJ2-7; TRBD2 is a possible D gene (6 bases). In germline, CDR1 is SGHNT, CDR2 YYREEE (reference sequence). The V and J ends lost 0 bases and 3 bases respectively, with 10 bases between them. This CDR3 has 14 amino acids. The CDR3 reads CASSLGQEGYEQYF. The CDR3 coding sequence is TGTGCCAGCAGCTTGGGGCAGGAGGGCTACGAGCAGTACTTC.

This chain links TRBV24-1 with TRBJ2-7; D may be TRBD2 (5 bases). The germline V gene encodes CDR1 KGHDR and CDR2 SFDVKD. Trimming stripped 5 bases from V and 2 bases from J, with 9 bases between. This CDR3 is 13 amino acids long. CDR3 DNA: TGTGCCACCAGTGCGGGGTTTCCCTACGAGCAGTACTTC. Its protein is CATSAGFPYEQYF.

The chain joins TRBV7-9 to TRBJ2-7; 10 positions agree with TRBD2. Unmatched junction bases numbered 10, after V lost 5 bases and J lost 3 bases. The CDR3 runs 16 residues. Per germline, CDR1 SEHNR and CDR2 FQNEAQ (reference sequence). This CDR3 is CASSPQDPSGGYEQYF. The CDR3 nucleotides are TGTGCCAGCAGCCCGCAGGACCCTAGCGGGGGCTACGAGCAGTACTTC.

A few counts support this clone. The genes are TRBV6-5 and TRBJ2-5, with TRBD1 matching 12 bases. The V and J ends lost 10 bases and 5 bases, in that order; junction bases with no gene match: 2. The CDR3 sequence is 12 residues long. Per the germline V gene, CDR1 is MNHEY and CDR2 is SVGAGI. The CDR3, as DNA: TGTGCCACCGGGACAGGGGGCGAGACCCAGTACTTC. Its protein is CATGTGGETQYF.

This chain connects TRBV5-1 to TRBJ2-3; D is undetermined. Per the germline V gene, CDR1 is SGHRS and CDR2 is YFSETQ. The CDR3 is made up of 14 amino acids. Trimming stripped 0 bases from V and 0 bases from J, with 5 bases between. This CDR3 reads CASSLGQSTDTQYF. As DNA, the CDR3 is TGCGCCAGCAGCTTGGGGCAGAGCACAGATACGCAGTATTTT.

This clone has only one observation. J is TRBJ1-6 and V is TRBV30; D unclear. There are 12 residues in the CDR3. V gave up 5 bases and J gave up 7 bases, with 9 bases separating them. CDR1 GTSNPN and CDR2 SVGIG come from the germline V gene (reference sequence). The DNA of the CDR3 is TGTGCCTGGGGGCCGCTCAATTCACCCCTCCACTTT. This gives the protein CAWGPLNSPLHF.

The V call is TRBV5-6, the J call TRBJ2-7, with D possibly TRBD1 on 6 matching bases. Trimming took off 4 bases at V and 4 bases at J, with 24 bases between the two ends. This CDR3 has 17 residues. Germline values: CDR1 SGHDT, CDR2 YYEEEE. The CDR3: CASSPTGFRDTSYEQYF. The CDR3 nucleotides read TGTGCCAGCAGCCCCACCGGCTTCCGGGACACGTCGTACGAGCAGTACTTC.

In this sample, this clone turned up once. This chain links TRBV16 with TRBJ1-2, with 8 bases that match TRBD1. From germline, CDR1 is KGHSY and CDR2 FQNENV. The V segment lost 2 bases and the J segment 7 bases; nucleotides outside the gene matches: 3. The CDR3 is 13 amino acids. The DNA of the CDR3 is TGTGCCAGCAGCCAACAGGGGGCAGGTGGCTACACCTTC. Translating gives CASSQQGAGGYTF.

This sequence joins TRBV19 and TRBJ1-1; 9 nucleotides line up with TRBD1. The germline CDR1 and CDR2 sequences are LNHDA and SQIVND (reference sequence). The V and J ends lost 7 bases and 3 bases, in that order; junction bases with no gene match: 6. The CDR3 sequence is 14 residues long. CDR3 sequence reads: CASTRDRVDTEAFF. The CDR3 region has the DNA TGTGCCAGTACCCGGGACAGGGTGGACACTGAAGCTTTCTTT.